These 8 T cell receptor beta chains came from one sample sequenced in a study of cytomegalovirus exposure and HLA in healthy donors. The PCR contained 60 Vbeta and 13 Jbeta primers. TCRdb keeps only in-frame clones here, not all; method: immunoSEQ multiplex PCR. The repertoire holds just over 150,000 clones, approximately 86% seen once, with roughly 1.8% in the top ten. Sequences were obtained from PBMCs. The receptors shown here come from a woman in her late teens or twenties in good health and CMV-seronegative.

Worth noting for this clone: The junction departs from the called germline gene at one end, perhaps through a read error. The rearrangement links TRBV10-3 to TRBJ2-3; 7 bases align to TRBD1. This CDR3 spans 12 amino acids. CDR1 is ENHRY and CDR2 is SYGVKD in the germline V gene. CDR3 DNA: TGTGCCATCACGGCAGGGACAGACACGCAGTATTTT. It encodes CAITAGTDTQYF.

This clone was detected once. The chain has TRBV30 and TRBJ2-7; D is uncertain. The CDR3 consists of 14 residues. Germline-derived CDR1 and CDR2 are GTSNPN and SVGIG (reference sequence). The V end lost 0 bases, the J end lost 0 bases, and 9 bases lay between the germline ends. As DNA, the CDR3 is TGTGCCTGGAGTGTCCTAATAAGCTCCTACGAGCAGTACTTC. Residues: CAWSVLISSYEQYF.

The chain recombines TRBV10-3 with TRBJ1-5, with D unresolved. The V end lost 8 bases, the J end lost 5 bases, and 13 bases lay between the germline ends. The CDR3 loop spans 13 amino acids. Per the germline V gene, CDR1 is ENHRY and CDR2 is SYGVKD. The CDR3 loop reads CAISWQADQPQHF. The DNA of the CDR3 is TGTGCCATCTCGTGGCAGGCCGATCAGCCCCAGCATTTT.

This clone came up once. The same CDR3 is also encoded by other DNA sequences in this sample. The J gene is TRBJ2-7, the V gene TRBV29-1; TRBD2 might be the D (5 bases). The CDR3 length is 11 residues. The germline V gene encodes CDR1 SQVTM and CDR2 ANQGSEA. The CDR3 region has the DNA TGCAGTGCGTGGGAGAACTACGAGCAGTACTTC. Protein sequence: CSAWENYEQYF.

The chain is built from TRBV7-9 and TRBJ2-2, with TRBD2 matching over 13 bases. This CDR3 has 17 amino acids. Germline V gene sequence: CDR1 SEHNR, CDR2 FQNEAQ (reference sequence). Trimming took 5 bases from V and 6 from J; bases not matched to a gene: 9. This CDR3 reads CASSPSGLAGVAGELFF. DNA of the CDR3: TGTGCCAGCAGCCCTTCTGGACTAGCGGGAGTGGCCGGGGAGCTGTTTTTT.

This rearrangement joins TRBV29-1 to TRBJ1-1; 10 nucleotides agree with TRBD1. From germline, CDR1 is SQVTM and CDR2 ANQGSEA. V dropped 4 bases and J dropped 5; count of bases not matched to a gene: 1. CDR3 length: 12 amino acids. CDR3 residues: CSVVDRGTEAFF. The CDR3 nucleotides are TGCAGCGTTGTGGACAGGGGGACTGAAGCTTTCTTT.

The chain combines TRBV6-6 with TRBJ1-2, with 7 bases that match TRBD1. J was trimmed by 6 bases and V by 8 bases; bases with no gene match: 9. The CDR3 covers 13 residues. Germline lookup yields CDR1 MNHNY and CDR2 SVGAGI (reference sequence). This CDR3 reads CASGPGTVNGYTF. DNA for the CDR3: TGTGCCAGCGGACCCGGGACAGTCAATGGCTACACCTTC.

This clone was found a few times. The CDR3 region is CASSLRFAGTGELFF. In DNA, the CDR3 is TGTGCCAGCAGTTTAAGATTTGCAGGTACCGGGGAGCTGTTTTTT. This chain connects TRBV27 to TRBJ2-2; D is uncertain. Germline V gives CDR1 MNHEY, CDR2 SMNVEV (reference sequence). V was clipped by 2 bases and J by 5 bases, with 12 bases between them. The CDR3 contains 15 residues.